The clone carrying this T cell receptor beta chain was seen ten or more times. TCRdb fed the 5' RACE reads into MiXCR, producing one record per CDR3 protein. Of fewer than 500,000 distinct CDR3 sequences detected, 18% appear once; the ten largest clones hold 18%. This CDR3 comprises 12 residues. Germline V CDR1 and CDR2: LNHNV, YYDKDF (reference sequence). The V gene lost 0 bases and the J gene lost 10 bases, with 9 bases spanning the gap. The record originates from a study of T cells after yellow fever vaccination. This receptor was identified in a man younger than 30 who received the YFV17D yellow fever vaccine. Here the sequenced sample was PBMCs, taken before the yellow fever booster vaccination. The chain has TRBV15 and TRBJ1-1; no firm D call. CDR3 sequence reads: CATSRDVEGAFF. CDR3 nucleotide sequence: TGTGCCACCAGCAGAGATGTCGAGGGAGCTTTCTTT.